The rows below give T cell receptor beta chains drawn from one sample of a study of blood T cell repertoires in COVID-19. This table comes from immunoSEQ multiplex PCR, and its TCRdb copy is limited to in-frame clones, with some not included. The data show some 280,000 clones, about 89% seen once. Source material: peripheral blood. These receptors were obtained from a woman aged 55-70 years with acute or convalescent COVID-19. CDR3s include the opening cysteine and the closing phenylalanine or tryptophan. The D gene is left open where the match is weak. Size tells how often a clone was seen (once, few, many) or the class of an expanded clone, and some rows leave it out.

V: TRBV18; J: TRBJ1-5; size: -; D: TRBD1; CDR3: CASSFPGGMNQPQHF; DNA: TGTGCCAGCTCATTCCCAGGGGGGATGAATCAGCCCCAGCATTTT
V: TRBV12-5; J: TRBJ1-2; size: -; D: TRBD1; CDR3: CASGLGTGGNGYTF; DNA: TGTGCTAGTGGTTTGGGGACAGGGGGCAATGGCTACACCTTC
V: TRBV2; J: TRBJ1-2; size: -; D: -; CDR3: CASSEVQGTGYTF; DNA: TGTGCCAGCAGTGAAGTACAGGGTACCGGCTACACCTTC
V: TRBV5-1; J: TRBJ1-2; size: -; D: -; CDR3: CASSSRDISYGYTF; DNA: TGCGCCAGCAGCTCCCGGGACATATCCTATGGCTACACCTTC
V: TRBV10-3; J: TRBJ2-2; size: -; D: TRBD2; CDR3: CAIQTGTSGRNTGELFF; DNA: TGTGCCATCCAGACCGGAACTAGCGGGAGGAACACCGGGGAGCTGTTTTTT
V: TRBV4-1; J: TRBJ1-5; size: -; D: -; CDR3: CASSQVGDSNQPQHF; DNA: TGCGCCAGCAGCCAAGTAGGAGACTCCAATCAGCCCCAGCATTTT
V: TRBV3-1/TRBV3-2; J: TRBJ1-2; size: -; D: -; CDR3: CASSHPGGGYYGYTF; DNA: TGTGCCAGCAGCCATCCTGGCGGGGGTTACTATGGCTACACCTTC
V: TRBV6-6; J: TRBJ1-1; size: -; D: -; CDR3: CASSYAPRGGEAFF; DNA: TGTGCCAGCAGTTACGCCCCTCGGGGGGGAGAAGCTTTCTTT
V: TRBV28; J: TRBJ2-7; size: -; D: TRBD1; CDR3: CASSLRQGGYEQYF; DNA: TGTGCCAGCAGTTTACGACAGGGTGGTTACGAGCAGTACTTC
V: TRBV27; J: TRBJ2-7; size: -; D: -; CDR3: CASSPGPPPYEQYF; DNA: TGTGCCAGCAGTCCAGGCCCTCCCCCTTACGAGCAGTACTTC
V: TRBV5-1; J: TRBJ1-1; size: -; D: -; CDR3: CASSFGEGITEAFF; DNA: TGCGCCAGCAGCTTCGGGGAAGGTATCACTGAAGCTTTCTTT
V: TRBV4-1; J: TRBJ1-5; size: once; D: -; CDR3: CASSQDNRPSNQPQHF; DNA: TGCGCCAGCAGCCAAGATAACAGGCCTAGCAATCAGCCCCAGCATTTT
V: TRBV30; J: TRBJ1-5; size: -; D: -; CDR3: CAWSDGTSDQPQHF; DNA: TGTGCCTGGAGCGATGGGACATCGGATCAGCCCCAGCATTTT
V: TRBV28; J: TRBJ2-2; size: -; D: -; CDR3: CASSLSPGQLDTGELFF; DNA: TGTGCCAGCAGTTTATCCCCCGGACAGTTGGACACCGGGGAGCTGTTTTTT
V: TRBV5-1; J: TRBJ2-1; size: -; D: TRBD2; CDR3: CASSLSSGGAIGNEQFF; DNA: TGCGCCAGCAGCTTGAGCAGCGGGGGGGCAATAGGGAATGAGCAGTTCTTC
V: TRBV28; J: TRBJ1-5; size: once; D: TRBD1; CDR3: CAGRDQGAVQPQHF; DNA: TGTGCCGGGAGAGACCAGGGGGCCGTTCAGCCCCAGCATTTT
V: TRBV27; J: TRBJ1-2; size: -; D: TRBD1; CDR3: CASSRDRGYGYTF; DNA: TGTGCCAGCAGCCGAGACAGGGGCTATGGCTACACCTTC
V: TRBV3-1/TRBV3-2; J: TRBJ1-5; size: -; D: TRBD1; CDR3: CASSHGTGAQPQHF; DNA: TGTGCCAGCAGCCATGGGACAGGGGCCCAGCCCCAGCATTTT
V: TRBV7-6; J: TRBJ2-5; size: -; D: TRBD2; CDR3: CASSPSSGKSQYF; DNA: TGTGCCAGCAGCCCGTCTAGCGGAAAGTCCCAGTACTTC
V: TRBV10-3; J: TRBJ1-4; size: once; D: -; CDR3: CAISESMSGNNEKLFF; DNA: TGTGCCATCAGTGAGTCGATGTCAGGAAATAATGAAAAACTGTTTTTT
V: TRBV5-1; J: TRBJ2-2; size: -; D: -; CDR3: CASSLGATANTGELFF; DNA: TGCGCCAGCAGCTTAGGGGCCACTGCGAACACCGGGGAGCTGTTTTTT
V: TRBV5-4; J: TRBJ2-1; size: -; D: -; CDR3: CASSLGTGRDYNEQFF; DNA: TGTGCCAGCAGCTTGGGTACAGGGAGGGACTACAATGAGCAGTTCTTC
V: TRBV27; J: TRBJ1-4; size: -; D: TRBD1; CDR3: CASGRQGEGEKLFF; DNA: TGTGCCAGCGGCCGACAGGGCGAGGGTGAAAAACTGTTTTTT
V: TRBV7-2; J: TRBJ1-1; size: -; D: -; CDR3: CASSLKTEAFF; DNA: TGTGCCAGCAGCCTAAAGACTGAAGCTTTCTTT
V: TRBV28; J: TRBJ1-3; size: few; D: -; CDR3: CASSQPGASGNTIYF; DNA: TGTGCCAGCAGCCAACCAGGGGCCTCTGGAAACACCATATATTTT
V: TRBV9; J: TRBJ2-1; size: -; D: TRBD1; CDR3: CASSPRTGVDYDEQFF; DNA: TGTGCCAGCAGCCCTCGGACAGGGGTTGATTACGATGAGCAGTTCTTC
V: TRBV7-2; J: TRBJ1-2; size: -; D: TRBD1; CDR3: CASRRDRAANYGYTF; DNA: TGTGCCAGCAGGAGAGACAGGGCCGCTAACTATGGCTACACCTTC
V: TRBV13; J: TRBJ2-7; size: -; D: TRBD1; CDR3: CASQGQGAGEQYF; DNA: TGTGCCAGTCAGGGACAGGGGGCTGGCGAGCAGTACTTC
V: TRBV9; J: TRBJ2-3; size: -; D: TRBD2; CDR3: CASSVALLAGGPEDTQYF; DNA: TGTGCCAGCAGCGTAGCTCTACTAGCGGGAGGGCCAGAGGATACGCAGTATTTT
V: TRBV7-2; J: TRBJ2-1; size: -; D: -; CDR3: CASSLTRDEQFF; DNA: TGTGCCAGCAGCTTAACCAGGGATGAGCAGTTCTTC
V: TRBV6-6; J: TRBJ1-2; size: -; D: -; CDR3: CASTRSRNNYGYTF; DNA: TGTGCCAGCACCCGATCGAGGAATAACTATGGCTACACCTTC
V: TRBV6-2/TRBV6-3; J: TRBJ2-7; size: many; D: TRBD1; CDR3: CASSPYLTGHSEQYF; DNA: TGTGCCAGCAGCCCCTATCTGACAGGGCACAGCGAGCAGTACTTC
V: TRBV2; J: TRBJ2-1; size: -; D: -; CDR3: CARAQGSNEQFF; DNA: TGTGCCAGAGCACAGGGCTCCAATGAGCAGTTCTTC
V: TRBV28; J: TRBJ2-2; size: -; D: TRBD1; CDR3: CASRPYEGGANGELFF; DNA: TGTGCCAGCAGACCCTATGAAGGGGGCGCGAACGGGGAGCTGTTTTTT
V: TRBV6-2/TRBV6-3; J: TRBJ1-5; size: once; D: TRBD1; CDR3: CASSYFGTGVNQPQHF; DNA: TGTGCCAGCAGTTACTTCGGGACAGGGGTAAATCAGCCCCAGCATTTT
V: TRBV29-1; J: TRBJ2-7; size: -; D: -; CDR3: CSVTGERAYEQYF; DNA: TGCAGCGTTACAGGGGAGCGGGCCTACGAGCAGTACTTC
V: TRBV7-3; J: TRBJ2-3; size: -; D: -; CDR3: CASSLGLSTDTQYF; DNA: TGTGCCAGCAGCTTAGGACTCAGCACAGATACGCAGTATTTT